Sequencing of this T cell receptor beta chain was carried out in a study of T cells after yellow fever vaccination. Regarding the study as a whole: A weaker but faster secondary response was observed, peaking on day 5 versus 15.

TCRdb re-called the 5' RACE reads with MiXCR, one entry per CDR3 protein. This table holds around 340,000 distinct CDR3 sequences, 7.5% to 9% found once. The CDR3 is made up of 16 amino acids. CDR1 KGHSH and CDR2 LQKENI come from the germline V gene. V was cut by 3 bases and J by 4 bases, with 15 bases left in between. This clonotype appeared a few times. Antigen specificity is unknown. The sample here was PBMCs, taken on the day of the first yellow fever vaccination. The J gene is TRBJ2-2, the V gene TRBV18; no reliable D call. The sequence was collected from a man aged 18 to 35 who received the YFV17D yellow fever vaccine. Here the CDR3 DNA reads TGTGCCAGCTCACCTGCAGGCGGCGTTGGCACCGGGGAGCTGTTTTTT. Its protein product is CASSPAGGVGTGELFF.